This T cell receptor (beta chain) derives from a study of blood T cells in healthy people across ages. Whole-study findings and limits: Because donor CMV status was unknown, expanded clonotype changes were possibly confounded.

For the second PCR, which ran for about 6 to 11 cycles, a sample-barcoded 5' primer and a J-beta primer mix were used. Every cDNA molecule carried a tag from a template-switch adaptor bearing 12 random nucleotides. Every individual sample yielded 2.5 million or more paired-end reads (each containing CDR3). TCRdb processed the 5' RACE reads anew with MiXCR; each CDR3 protein has one entry. The sample includes around 600,000 distinct CDR3 sequences, less than 60% of them seen just once. This clonotype was observed once. Its target is unknown. CDR3 length equals 13 residues. Germline CDR1 and CDR2: WNHNN and SYGVQD (reference sequence). J lost 4 bases, V lost 4 bases, and 1 base had no gene match.

The chain combines TRBV10-1 with TRBJ2-3; 8 bases match TRBD1. Source material: blood. This TCR came from a man older than 75 in good health. DNA of the CDR3: TGCGCCAGCAGTGCGGACAGGGCAGATACGCAGTATTTT. Its protein is CASSADRADTQYF.